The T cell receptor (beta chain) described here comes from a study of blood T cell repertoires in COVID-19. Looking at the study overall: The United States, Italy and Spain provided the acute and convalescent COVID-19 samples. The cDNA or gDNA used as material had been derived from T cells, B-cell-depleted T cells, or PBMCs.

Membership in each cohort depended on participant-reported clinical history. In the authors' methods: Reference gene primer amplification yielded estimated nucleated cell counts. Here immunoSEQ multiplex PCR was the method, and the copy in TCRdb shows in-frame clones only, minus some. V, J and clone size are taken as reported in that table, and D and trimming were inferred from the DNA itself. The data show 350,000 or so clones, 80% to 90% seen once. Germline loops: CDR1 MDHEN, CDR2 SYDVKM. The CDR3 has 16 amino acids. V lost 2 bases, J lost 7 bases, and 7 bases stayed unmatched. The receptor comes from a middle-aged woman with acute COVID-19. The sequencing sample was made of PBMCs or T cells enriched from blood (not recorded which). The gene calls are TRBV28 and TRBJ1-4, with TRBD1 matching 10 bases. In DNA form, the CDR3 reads TGTGCCAGCAGTTTACCTCCGGGACAGGGGACTGAAAAACTGTTTTTT. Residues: CASSLPPGQGTEKLFF.